This entry is about one TCR beta chain. This clone's antigen is unknown. The record has no base qualities; no much larger clone is one base away. The V end loses 2 bases and the J end loses 5 bases, and a stretch of 15 bases separates them. The CDR3 holds 15 amino acids from the cysteine to the phenylalanine. Solely the CDR3 DNA is kept, with 45 bases framed from the first base. In the germline V gene, CDR1 corresponds to KGHSH and CDR2 to LQKENI. This entry belongs to a study of blood T cell repertoires in COVID-19 (dated by TCRdb to 2018 to 2021). About the full investigation: Samples from collaborators originated in the United States, Italy and Spain and spanned both the acute and convalescent phases of COVID-19. The prospective study material was composed of cDNA or gDNA derived from T cells, B-cell-depleted T cells, or PBMCs. The samples were drawn from the first 160 participants of the ongoing ImmuneRACE study and from 950 to 1,500 subjects provided by 6 global collaborators. The repertoires were made available in a free public database intended to serve as a resource for research on the immune response to SARS-CoV-2. Where HLA class I and class II types were available, the types were taken from metadata supplied by the sample provider, not from assay-based typing. A de-identified subject ID, COVID-19 status, age in years and sex were almost always included in the sample metadata. Subjects who had been exposed to COVID-19, were actively infected with it, or had recovered from it provided the deeply sampled blood TCRbeta repertoires that made up the dataset.

Participants in the prospective study were aged about 18 to 89 years, lived in some 24 United States geographic areas, and enrolled through a virtual design. To assign participants to cohorts, the prospective study relied on clinical history that participants themselves reported in a screening survey and a study questionnaire. Exposed participants were defined as having been in contact with someone with a PCR-confirmed or clinician-diagnosed COVID-19 case within 2 weeks of study entry. Each participant in the prospective study had whole blood, serum and a nasopharyngeal or oropharyngeal swab collected by mobile phlebotomists. Over an approximately 2-month period, participants in the prospective study had the option of providing additional blood draws and questionnaires. Blood samples from the prospective study were shipped frozen or at room temperature prior to DNA extraction. The immunoSEQ Assay, a bias-controlled multiplex PCR, was used to amplify TCRbeta CDR3 regions from genomic DNA. The authors' analysis ran thus. The number of nucleated cells in each sample was estimated from the amplification of reference gene primers within the assay. To quantify the absolute abundance of each unique TCRbeta CDR3 rearrangement, sequence reads were collapsed and filtered. For each sample, productive Simpson clonality was calculated as the square root of Simpson's diversity index across productive rearrangements. TCRdb holds this immuneACCESS table with in-frame rearrangements only. Some clones are missing; in checked studies, unresolved V genes explain under half, and the rest has no known cause. That table supplies the V and J calls and clone size; D and trimming were determined from the DNA. The sample data list approximately 200,000 clones, and over 75% of these were observed just once. The top ten clones comprise under 4.5% of the sample.

Overall study results and their limits: Clinical and demographic metadata were provided uncurated, with the amount varying by source and participant.

Rearrangement joined TRBV18 to TRBJ1-2; 5 matching bases give a weak D call of TRBD1. Input material: PBMCs or T cells enriched from blood (not recorded which). This receptor was obtained from a young woman who had been exposed to COVID-19. The CDR3: CASSPDFVGAYGYTF. The DNA reads TGTGCCAGCTCACCAGACTTTGTAGGGGCGTATGGCTACACCTTC. Here the CDR3 is joined to the reference TRBV18 and TRBJ1-2 genes, and the full variable domain is: NAGVMQNPRHLVRRRGQEARLRCSPMKGHSHVYWYRQLPEEGLKFMVYLQKENIIDESGMPKERFSAEFPKEGPSILRIQQVVRGDSAAYFCASSPDFVGAYGYTFGSGTRLTVV.